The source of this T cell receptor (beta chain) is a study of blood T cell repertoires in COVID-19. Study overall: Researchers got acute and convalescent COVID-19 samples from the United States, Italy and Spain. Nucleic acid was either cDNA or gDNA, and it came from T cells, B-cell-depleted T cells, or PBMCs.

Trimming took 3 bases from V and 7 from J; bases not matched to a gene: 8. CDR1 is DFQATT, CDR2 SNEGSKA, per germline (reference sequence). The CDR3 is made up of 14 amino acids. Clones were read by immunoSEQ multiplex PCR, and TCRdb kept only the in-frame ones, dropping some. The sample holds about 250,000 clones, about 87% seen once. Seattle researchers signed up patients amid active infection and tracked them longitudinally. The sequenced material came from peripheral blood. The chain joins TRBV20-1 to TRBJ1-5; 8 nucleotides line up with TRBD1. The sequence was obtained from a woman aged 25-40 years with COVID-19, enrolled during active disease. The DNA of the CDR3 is TGCAGTGCTAGTCCCAGGGGGCGGGAGCAGCCCCAGCATTTT. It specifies CSASPRGREQPQHF.